The 28 T cell receptor beta chains reported below all come from one sample, sequenced in a study of blood T cell repertoires in COVID-19. Profiling relied on immunoSEQ multiplex PCR, and the TCRdb table lists in-frame clones only, not all of them. The repertoire consists of 110,000 or so clones, with 60% to 85% occurring once and the leading ten covering roughly 6%. The sample taken for sequencing was peripheral blood. The source of these receptors is a man between 65 and 79 years old with acute or convalescent COVID-19.

The sample holds a few counts of this clone. The chain has TRBV2 and TRBJ2-7, with TRBD1 matching 10 bases. The CDR3 sequence is 15 residues long. The V segment lost 6 bases and the J segment 7 bases; nucleotides outside the gene matches: 12. Per germline, CDR1 SNHLY and CDR2 FYNNEI. The CDR3 bases are TGTGCCAGCAGCGACATGGGACAGGGGATAGGTGAGCAGTACTTC. This gives the protein CASSDMGQGIGEQYF. The full variable domain, its missing parts supplied by reference TRBV2 and TRBJ2-7, is EPEVTQTPSHQVTQMGQEVILRCVPISNHLYFYWYRQILGQKVEFLVSFYNNEISEKSEIFDDQFSVERPDGSNFTLKIRSTKLEDSAMYFCASSDMGQGIGEQYFGPGTRLTVT.

This sequence joins TRBV18 and TRBJ1-6; possibly TRBD1 for D (6 bases). Germline values: CDR1 KGHSH, CDR2 LQKENI. V shed 3 bases and J shed 7 bases, with 19 bases lying between them. This CDR3 is built from 17 residues. The CDR3 loop reads CASSPMSGGGLNSPLHF. CDR3 nucleotide sequence: TGTGCCAGCTCACCCATGTCGGGGGGCGGTTTAAATTCACCCCTCCACTTT.

For this clone: Other DNA sequences in the sample encode the same CDR3. The gene calls are TRBV7-2 and TRBJ1-1; 9 bases agree with TRBD1. The CDR3 covers 13 residues. V lost 4 bases, J lost 4 bases, and 1 base stayed unmatched. Germline values: CDR1 SGHTA, CDR2 FQGNSA. The CDR3 sequence is CASSSGQGTEAFF. The CDR3 DNA is TGTGCCAGCAGCTCGGGACAGGGCACTGAAGCTTTCTTT.

This chain joins TRBV7-2 and TRBJ2-6, with D possibly matching TRBD2 (6 bases). The CDR3 is 16 amino acids. V lost 0 bases and J 2 bases, leaving 8 bases between the germline ends. CDR1 SGHTA and CDR2 FQGNSA come from the germline V gene. CDR3 bases: TGTGCCAGCAGCTTAGCTGGAGGGACTGGGGCCAACGTCCTGACTTTC. This encodes CASSLAGGTGANVLTF.

V gene TRBV27 combines with J gene TRBJ1-4; the D is unclear. V dropped 6 bases and J dropped 8 bases, with 16 bases sitting between them. The CDR3 is 14 amino acids. Germline V gives CDR1 MNHEY, CDR2 SMNVEV (reference sequence). DNA of the CDR3: TGTGCCAGCAGACCAGTCCTACTAGGAGAAAAACTGTTTTTT. It is translated as CASRPVLLGEKLFF.

The chain combines TRBV6-5 with TRBJ2-7, with 7 nucleotides matching TRBD2. The trim removed 8 bases at V and 6 bases at J, leaving 13 bases unmatched. This CDR3 region has 14 residues. Germline V gene sequence: CDR1 MNHEY, CDR2 SVGAGI. The CDR3 protein is CASGSSGGGTEQYF. CDR3 nucleotides: TGTGCCAGCGGCTCCTCGGGGGGAGGCACCGAGCAGTACTTC.

This clone was observed a single time. The chain uses TRBV28 and TRBJ1-3, with 10 nucleotides matching TRBD1. CDR3 size: 14 residues. Germline CDR1 MDHEN, CDR2 SYDVKM. The V gene end was trimmed by 4 bases and the J gene end by 4 bases; junction bases not matched to a gene: 1. CDR3 sequence (DNA): TGTGCCAGCAGTTCGACAGGGGGCGGAAACACCATATATTTT. Residues: CASSSTGGGNTIYF.

The J gene is TRBJ1-1, the V gene TRBV18, with no clear D. V lost 0 bases to trimming and J lost 6 bases, with 8 bases between them. The germline V gene has CDR1 KGHSH and CDR2 LQKENI. The CDR3 consists of 13 residues. The CDR3 nucleotides are TGTGCCAGCTCACCACCAATTCGTCCTGAAGCTTTCTTT. Its translation is CASSPPIRPEAFF.

The rearrangement links TRBV30 to TRBJ1-1, with D uncertain. CDR3 length: 13 residues. Germline CDR1 GTSNPN, CDR2 SVGIG (reference sequence). Trimming cost V 4 bases and J 1 base, with 10 bases left between them. CDR3 nucleotides: TGTGCCTGGACTATAACGGGGAACACTGAAGCTTTCTTT. It is translated as CAWTITGNTEAFF.

This rearrangement joins TRBV9 to TRBJ1-2; 7 bases align to TRBD1. The CDR3 consists of 13 residues. The germline V gene encodes CDR1 SGDLS and CDR2 YYNGEE. Germline trimming cut 0 bases from V and 6 bases from J; bases unmatched to any gene: 2. Here the CDR3 DNA reads TGTGCCAGCAGCGTAGGACAGGGTAATGGCTACACCTTC. It yields the protein CASSVGQGNGYTF.

This chain uses TRBV24-1 with TRBJ2-5, with D maybe TRBD1 (6 bases). Germline values: CDR1 KGHDR, CDR2 SFDVKD. V lost 4 bases and J 3 bases, leaving 14 bases between the germline ends. This CDR3 is 15 amino acids long. CDR3 residues: CATSEPGQREETQYF. For the CDR3, the DNA is TGTGCCACCAGTGAACCCGGACAGAGGGAAGAGACCCAGTACTTC.

V is TRBV5-4 and J is TRBJ2-7; D remains ambiguous. V lost 4 bases, J lost 1 base, and 9 bases lay in between. This CDR3 comprises 13 residues. Per germline, CDR1 SGHNT and CDR2 YYREEE (reference sequence). The CDR3 loop is CASSLGRSYEQYF. CDR3 in DNA: TGTGCCAGCAGCCTGGGTCGTTCCTACGAGCAGTACTTC.

This clone was recorded only once. The genes are TRBV10-3 and TRBJ2-6; 8 bases fit TRBD2. The CDR3 spans 14 residues. J gave up 0 bases and V 11 bases, and 3 bases lay outside the gene matches. Looked up from germline, CDR1 is ENHRY and CDR2 is SYGVKD. The CDR3 sequence is CASGGGSGANVLTF. The CDR3 DNA sequence: TGTGCCTCCGGGGGGGGCTCTGGGGCCAACGTCCTGACTTTC.

This clone came up once. V gene TRBV7-9 combines with J gene TRBJ2-3; the match to TRBD2 covers 7 bases. This CDR3 has 15 amino acids. V shed 1 base, J shed 4 bases, and the junction held 5 bases outside the gene matches. The V gene's germline CDR1 is SEHNR and CDR2 FQNEAQ (reference sequence). The CDR3 DNA reads as TGTGCCAGCAGCTTAGGCCCGGGAGGAGCAGATACGCAGTATTTT. Translating it yields CASSLGPGGADTQYF. Supplemented by reference TRBV7-9 and TRBJ2-3, the full variable domain reads DTGVSQNPRHKITKRGQNVTFRCDPISEHNRLYWYRQTLGQGPEFLTYFQNEAQLEKSRLLSDRFSAERPKGSFSTLEIQRTEQGDSAMYLCASSLGPGGADTQYFGPGTRLTVL.

V and J are TRBV9 and TRBJ1-4, with 7 nucleotides matching TRBD1. J was trimmed by 6 bases and V by 4 bases; bases with no gene match: 9. CDR1 and CDR2 (germline): SGDLS, YYNGEE. This CDR3 region has 15 residues. CDR3 sequence: CASSPATGSHEKLFF. The DNA for the CDR3 is TGTGCCAGCAGCCCGGCGACAGGGAGTCATGAAAAACTGTTTTTT.

The gene calls are TRBV10-3 and TRBJ1-6; a possible D gene is TRBD1 (5 bases). V was cut by 2 bases and J by 9 bases, with 14 bases left in between. CDR1 is ENHRY and CDR2 is SYGVKD in the germline V gene. The CDR3 extends over 15 amino acids. The CDR3 DNA sequence: TGTGCCATCAGTGAGACGGTCAGGGTGAGTTCACCCCTCCACTTT. Its translation: CAISETVRVSSPLHF.

The chain links TRBV28 to TRBJ1-4, with 7 bases aligning to TRBD1. The CDR3 has 15 residues. V dropped 5 bases and J dropped 3; count of bases not matched to a gene: 6. Germline V CDR1 and CDR2: MDHEN, SYDVKM. DNA of the CDR3: TGTGCCAGCAGTCTGCCGACAGGGTCTAATGAAAAACTGTTTTTT. Translating it yields CASSLPTGSNEKLFF.

CDR3 loop: CASSGQAAAEQYF. The CDR3 DNA is TGTGCCAGCAGTGGTCAAGCGGCGGCCGAGCAGTACTTC. This chain uses TRBV2 with TRBJ2-7; D may be TRBD2 (5 bases). This CDR3 is 13 amino acids long. V shed 4 bases and J shed 6 bases, with 13 bases lying between them. From germline, CDR1 is SNHLY and CDR2 FYNNEI.

The chain recombines TRBV25-1 with TRBJ2-1; 7 positions agree with TRBD2. There are 15 residues in the CDR3. Unmatched junction bases numbered 8, after V lost 7 bases and J lost 2 bases. The germline V gene encodes CDR1 MGHDK and CDR2 SYGVNS. Here the CDR3 reads CASKQPGGAYNEQFF. Written as DNA, the CDR3 is TGTGCCAGCAAGCAACCGGGGGGAGCCTACAATGAGCAGTTCTTC.

V and J are TRBV7-2 and TRBJ1-1; possibly TRBD1 for D (6 bases). Trimming stripped 0 bases from V and 6 bases from J, with 14 bases between. This CDR3 comprises 15 residues. The germline V gene encodes CDR1 SGHTA and CDR2 FQGNSA. CDR3 sequence: CASSLALDRRAEAFF. CDR3 nucleotides: TGTGCCAGCAGCTTAGCGCTGGACAGAAGGGCTGAAGCTTTCTTT. Looking up the rest from reference TRBV7-2 and TRBJ1-1 gives the full variable domain: GAGVSQSPSNKVTEKGKDVELRCDPISGHTALYWYRQSLGQGLEFLIYFQGNSAPDKSGLPSDRFSAERTGGSVSTLTIQRTQQEDSAVYLCASSLALDRRAEAFFGQGTRLTVV.

The gene calls are TRBV19 and TRBJ1-5, with 9 nucleotides matching TRBD1. The CDR3 sequence is 16 residues long. Germline loops: CDR1 LNHDA, CDR2 SQIVND (reference sequence). J was trimmed by 7 bases and V by 1 base; bases with no gene match: 8. The DNA for the CDR3 is TGTGCCAGTAGTATAGGTCGGGACAGGGTAGGACAGCCCCAGCATTTT. This codes for CASSIGRDRVGQPQHF.

The CDR3 spells CASSLQVNTEAFF. The CDR3 coding sequence is TGTGCCAGCAGCCTGCAGGTGAACACTGAAGCTTTCTTT. The V and J genes are TRBV7-7 and TRBJ1-1, with D hard to call. The CDR3 extends over 13 amino acids. The germline V and J ends were trimmed by 5 bases and 0 bases, with 7 bases remaining between them. The germline CDR1 and CDR2 sequences are SSHAT and FNYEAQ (reference sequence).

A few counts support this clone. The chain employs TRBV6-5 and TRBJ1-1; 10 bases fit TRBD1. The germline V gene encodes CDR1 MNHEY and CDR2 SVGAGI. The CDR3 has 15 amino acids. V trimming: 2 bases; J trimming: 4 bases; junction bases outside the gene matches: 4. CDR3 sequence: CASSYPGTGVTEAFF. CDR3 nucleotides: TGTGCCAGCAGTTACCCAGGGACAGGGGTCACTGAAGCTTTCTTT.

The chain joins TRBV7-3 to TRBJ2-5, with 9 nucleotides matching TRBD1. The CDR3 length is 14 residues. CDR1 SGHTA and CDR2 FQGTGA come from the germline V gene. V shed 5 bases, J shed 4 bases, and the junction held 5 bases outside the gene matches. DNA for the CDR3: TGTGCCAGCAGCAGTATGGGACAGGGAGAGACCCAGTACTTC. Encoded protein: CASSSMGQGETQYF.

The chain has TRBV7-2 and TRBJ1-2, with D perhaps TRBD1 (6 bases). V was shortened by 6 bases and J by 7 bases, with 18 bases between the two germline ends. Germline values: CDR1 SGHTA, CDR2 FQGNSA. This CDR3 has 14 residues. In nucleotides, the CDR3 is TGTGCCAGCAGTCCGACAGGCGAGGCACGTGGCTACACCTTC. Amino acids: CASSPTGEARGYTF.

The chain links TRBV6-1 to TRBJ1-2, with TRBD1 matching over 9 bases. The J segment lost 2 bases and the V segment lost 4 bases, leaving 8 bases of the junction unmatched. Germline V gives CDR1 MNHNS, CDR2 SASEGT. This CDR3 region has 16 residues. CDR3 in amino acids: CASSVAGTGRNYGYTF. The CDR3 DNA reads TGTGCCAGCAGTGTTGCCGGGACAGGGCGAAACTATGGCTACACCTTC.

V is TRBV24-1 and J is TRBJ1-5, with 7 bases aligning to TRBD1. The germline V gene has CDR1 KGHDR and CDR2 SFDVKD. The CDR3 totals 13 residues. V trimming: 7 bases; J trimming: 5 bases; junction bases outside the gene matches: 4. This chain's CDR3 is CATSRQGDQPQHF. The CDR3 DNA sequence: TGTGCCACCAGCCGACAGGGAGATCAGCCCCAGCATTTT.

The sample holds one count of this clone. The chain joins TRBV12-3 or TRBV12-4 to TRBJ2-5, with TRBD1 identical over 7 bases. V was clipped by 5 bases and J by 7 bases; unmatched bases: 7. CDR3 size: 13 residues. CDR3 sequence (DNA): TGTGCCAGCAGTCCGACAGGGCCGGCGACCCAGTACTTC. This codes for CASSPTGPATQYF.